This is a list of T cell receptor beta chains from one sample in a study of regulatory T cells in long-lasting Graves disease. TCRdb processed the multiplex PCR reads anew with MiXCR; each CDR3 protein has one entry. The data hold around 400,000 distinct CDR3 sequences, with around 20% observed a single time. Source: peripheral blood mononuclear cells (PBMCs), taken when the disease was refractory, from a patient treated with antithyroid drugs. These receptors came from a female donor with Graves disease. CDR3s include the opening cysteine and the closing phenylalanine or tryptophan. A D gene is named only where the DNA matches it firmly. Size values are once, few and many counts, or a class for expanded clones, and some rows have none.

>NA|NA|TRBV20-1|13|TRBJ1-2
CSARTGGGSLHSF
TGCAGTGCTCGCACGGGAGGCGGCTCATTACACTCCTTC
>TRBD1|NA|TRBV7-2|17|TRBJ2-6
CASSPRGQSSGANVLTF
TGTGCCAGCAGCCCACGGGGACAGAGCTCTGGGGCCAACGTCCTGACTTTC
>NA|NA|TRBV2|13|TRBJ2-5
CASSLARWETQYF
TGTGCCAGCAGTCTGGCTAGATGGGAGACCCAGTACTTC
>TRBD2|many|TRBV6-2/TRBV6-3|18|TRBJ2-1
CASSRLAGPSSLYNEQFF
TGTGCCAGCAGCAGACTAGCGGGACCCTCTAGCCTCTACAATGAGCAGTTCTTC
>TRBD2|NA|TRBV3-1|15|TRBJ2-7
CASSHGTSGRAGQYF
TGTGCCAGCAGCCACGGGACTAGCGGGAGAGCCGGGCAGTACTTC
>NA|many|TRBV20-1|12|TRBJ1-5
CSARDADQPQHF
TGCAGTGCTAGAGATGCCGATCAGCCCCAGCATTTT
>TRBD2|few|TRBV28|19|TRBJ2-7
CASSPPLAGGPLRSYEQYF
TGTGCCAGCAGCCCCCCTCTAGCGGGAGGGCCTCTAAGATCCTACGAGCAGTACTTC
>TRBD2|few|TRBV5-5|17|TRBJ2-2
CASSLTSSGRKAGELFF
TGTGCCAGCAGCTTGACGTCTAGCGGGAGAAAGGCCGGGGAGCTGTTTTTT
>NA|many|TRBV7-8|15|TRBJ1-1
CASSLSRGRGTEAFF
TGTGCCAGCAGCTTAAGTAGGGGCCGGGGCACTGAAGCTTTCTTT
>NA|many|TRBV2|15|TRBJ2-2
CASSVSGLVHGELFF
TGTGCCAGCAGTGTTAGCGGCCTCGTACATGGGGAGCTGTTTTTT
>NA|NA|TRBV29-1|13|TRBJ1-1
CSVVWGMNTEAFF
TGCAGCGTTGTTTGGGGCATGAACACTGAAGCTTTCTTT
>TRBD1|NA|TRBV19|12|TRBJ2-7
CASGTGTYEQYF
TGTGCCAGCGGGACAGGGACCTACGAGCAGTACTTC
>NA|many|TRBV28|10|TRBJ1-2
CATEDYGYTF
TGTGCCACCGAGGATTATGGCTACACCTTC
>NA|many|TRBV7-8|14|TRBJ1-1
CASSLLRMNTEAFF
TGTGCCAGCAGCTTATTGAGGATGAACACTGAAGCTTTCTTT
>TRBD1|NA|TRBV6-9|15|TRBJ1-1
CATSYGDRGDTEAFF
TGTGCCACCAGTTACGGGGACAGGGGGGACACTGAAGCTTTCTTT
>TRBD1|many|TRBV7-9|12|TRBJ2-7
CASSTQGYEQYF
TGTGCCAGCAGCACACAGGGGTACGAGCAGTACTTC
>NA|many|TRBV2|11|TRBJ1-1
CASSVTAEAFF
TGTGCCAGCAGCGTTACAGCAGAAGCTTTCTTT
>TRBD1|few|TRBV27|16|TRBJ2-6
CASSLQGARGANVLTF
TGTGCCAGCAGTTTACAGGGGGCGCGAGGGGCCAACGTCCTGACTTTC
>NA|few|TRBV7-2|14|TRBJ2-2
CASSSYVSTGELFF
TGTGCCAGCAGCTCGTATGTTAGCACCGGGGAGCTGTTTTTT
>TRBD2|few|TRBV9|15|TRBJ2-7
CASSQMASGLYEQYF
TGTGCCAGCAGCCAAATGGCTAGCGGGCTCTACGAGCAGTACTTC